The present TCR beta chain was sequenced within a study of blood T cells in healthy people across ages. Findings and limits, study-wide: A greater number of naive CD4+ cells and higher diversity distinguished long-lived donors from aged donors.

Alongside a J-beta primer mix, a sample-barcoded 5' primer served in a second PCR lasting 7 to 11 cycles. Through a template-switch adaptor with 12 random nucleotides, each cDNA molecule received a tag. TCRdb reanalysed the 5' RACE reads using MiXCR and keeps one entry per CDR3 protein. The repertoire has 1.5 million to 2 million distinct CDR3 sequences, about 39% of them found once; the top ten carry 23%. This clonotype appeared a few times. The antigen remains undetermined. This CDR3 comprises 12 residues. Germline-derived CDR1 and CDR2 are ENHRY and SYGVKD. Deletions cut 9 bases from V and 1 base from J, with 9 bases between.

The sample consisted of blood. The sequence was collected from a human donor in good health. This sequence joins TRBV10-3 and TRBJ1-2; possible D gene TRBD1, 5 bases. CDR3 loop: CAMGTDNYGYTF. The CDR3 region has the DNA TGTGCCATGGGGACGGATAACTATGGCTACACCTTC.